The present TCR beta chain was sequenced within a study of control samples from healthy donors and cancer patients (dated by TCRdb to between 2020 and 2021). V trim: 4 bases; J trim: 5 bases; unmatched bases: 9. The CDR3 numbers 16 residues from cysteine through phenylalanine. Only the CDR3 DNA stays, 48 bases, in frame from base 1. The germline V gene supplies CDR1 MGHRA and CDR2 YSYEKL. The library was produced with the immunoSEQ multiplex PCR assay. TCRdb limited this immuneACCESS table to in-frame rearrangements with V and J called. A share of clones is missing; checked studies link under half to unresolved V genes, and the rest is unexplained. This sample lists about 92,000 clones; more than 75% were detected once. Approximately 9.4% of the sample lies in the top ten. This clone came up once. This receptor's antigen is unknown. Base qualities are not at hand, and no much larger clone is one base apart.

The V and J genes are TRBV4-1 and TRBJ2-1; a stretch of 9 junction bases matches TRBD2. This sequence was found in a woman aged 55-75 years in good health. The sequenced sample was blood. The CDR3 corresponds to CASSLRGGGGNNEQFF. The bases read TGCGCCAGCAGCCTCCGCGGCGGGGGGGGAAACAATGAGCAGTTCTTC.